This entry features one T cell receptor (beta chain) sequence. Its target is not known. The source of the sample is a study of cytomegalovirus exposure and HLA in healthy donors. Study conclusions and caveats: Some V segments, including TRBV6-2 and TRBV6-3, were excluded as indistinguishable. Analyzed later, most CMV-associated TCR beta chains appeared HLA-restricted. Specificity for CMV antigens was confirmed in vitro for a few of the CMV-associated chains. TCR association rates varied by HLA locus in a later analysis, with DRB1 highest and HLA-C lowest.

Per germline, CDR1 SGHRS and CDR2 YFSETQ. The V gene lost 1 base and the J gene lost 6 bases, with 7 bases spanning the gap. The CDR3 is made up of 12 amino acids. With 60 Vbeta and 13 Jbeta primers, the PCR was carried out. TCRdb keeps only in-frame clones here, not all; method: immunoSEQ multiplex PCR. This repertoire includes about 67,000 clones. The clonotype comes from a man in his thirties or forties in good health and CMV-seropositive. Sample: PBMCs. This chain uses TRBV5-1 with TRBJ1-1; TRBD1 is a possible D gene (5 bases). The CDR3 loop is CASSLTGAEAFF. For the CDR3, the DNA is TGCGCCAGCAGCTTGACGGGGGCTGAAGCTTTCTTT. The complete variable domain, with remaining parts taken from reference TRBV5-1 and TRBJ1-1, reads KAGVTQTPRYLIKTRGQQVTLSCSPISGHRSVSWYQQTPGQGLQFLFEYFSETQRNKGNFPGRFSGRQFSNSRSEMNVSTLELGDSALYLCASSLTGAEAFFGQGTRLTVV.